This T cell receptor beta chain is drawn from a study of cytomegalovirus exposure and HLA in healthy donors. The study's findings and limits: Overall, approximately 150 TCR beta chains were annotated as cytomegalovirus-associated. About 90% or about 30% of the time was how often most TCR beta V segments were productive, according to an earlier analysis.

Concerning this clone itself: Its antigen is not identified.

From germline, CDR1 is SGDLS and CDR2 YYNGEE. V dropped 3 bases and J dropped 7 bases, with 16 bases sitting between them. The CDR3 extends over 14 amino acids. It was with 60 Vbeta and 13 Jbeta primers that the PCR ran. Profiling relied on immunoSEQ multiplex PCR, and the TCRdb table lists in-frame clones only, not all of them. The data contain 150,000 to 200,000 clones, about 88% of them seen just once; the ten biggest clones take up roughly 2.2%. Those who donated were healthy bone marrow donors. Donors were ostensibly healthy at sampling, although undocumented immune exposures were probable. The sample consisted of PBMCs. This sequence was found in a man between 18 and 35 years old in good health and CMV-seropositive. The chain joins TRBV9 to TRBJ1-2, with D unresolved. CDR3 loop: CASSAGSPRGGYTF. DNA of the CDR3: TGTGCCAGCAGCGCGGGGAGTCCCCGTGGTGGCTACACCTTC. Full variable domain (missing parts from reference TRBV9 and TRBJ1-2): DSGVTQTPKHLITATGQRVTLRCSPRSGDLSVYWYQQSLDQGLQFLIQYYNGEERAKGNILERFSAQQFPDLHSELNLSSLELGDSALYFCASSAGSPRGGYTFGSGTRLTVV.